Sequencing of this T cell receptor (beta chain) was carried out in a study of tumor-infiltrating lymphocytes in primary liver carcinoma (dated by TCRdb to 2016 to 2017). Study-level background: Between late 2015 and early 2016, roughly five patients in China with histopathologically diagnosed primary liver carcinoma had their tumors surgically resected. The five patients had tumors of stage T1-T3 N0M0, with maximum diameters ranging from about 4.2 to 10 cm. Hepatocellular carcinoma (four) or combined HCC and intrahepatic cholangiocarcinoma (one) was present in the five patients, who were three men and two women aged 30 to 69 years. Roughly 3.5 to 8 million productive TCRbeta reads were obtained per sample, and no significant difference in read depth was found between tissue types. A total of 35 or so specimens from 5 patients went through TCRbeta repertoire sequencing, namely 25 tumor regions, 5 adjacent noncancerous liver tissues and 5 peripheral blood samples. For each liver tumor, the study sampled five regions along with adjacent normal tissue and blood, and applied TCRbeta repertoire sequencing, expression microarrays and whole-exome sequencing. Reproducibility between technical replicate repertoires was high, with correlation coefficients above 0.95 and mean shared-clone rates approximately 0.9. The full study reports these points: Only the TCR beta chain was sequenced, so true repertoire diversity is likely underestimated because unpaired alpha chains were not captured. A significantly larger repertoire fraction was made up by the top 250 clones in tumors than in blood (p = 0.039). The study included only five patients, and the authors note findings should be validated in a larger study. Consistent with antigen-driven expansion, pairs of tumor regions showed higher repertoire overlap (mean about 36%) than either tumor-adjacent pairs (around 17%) or tumor-blood pairs (approximately 15%). Comparison of CD4+ and CD8+ T cell repertoires was precluded by the use of bulk unsorted samples.

CDR1 and CDR2, per the germline V gene, are MNHEY and SVGEGT. Trimming costs V 5 bases and J 9 bases, and their ends lie 14 bases apart. The CDR3 runs 13 residues from the cysteine to the phenylalanine. Of all the DNA, just the CDR3 is kept, 39 bases in frame from base 1. Blood RNA was extracted from unsorted whole blood using TRIzol reagent, and germline DNA was obtained with the DNeasy Blood & Tissue kit. At the time of sampling, the patients had chronic HBV infection and had not received any treatment. Before surgery, four milliliters of peripheral blood were collected into K2EDTA tubes. This clonotype was found a few times. This receptor's antigen is unknown. No base qualities exist here, and no much larger clone lies one base off it. Using a constant-region primer and ProtoScript II reverse transcriptase, TCRbeta-specific cDNA was reverse-transcribed from 450 to 650 ng total RNA. Construction of the TCRbeta libraries relied on three nested rounds of multiplex PCR, following a slightly modified ARM-PCR procedure. The first two PCR rounds used multiplex TRBV1-TRBV30 forward primers with a Cbeta reverse primer, each for 10 cycles. Sample barcodes and Illumina adapters were attached in a final 25-cycle PCR using Deep VentR polymerase. Before sequencing, amplicons of 200-500 bp were purified from gel using a QIAquick gel extraction kit. An Illumina HiSeq 2500 was used to sequence the TCRbeta amplicons, generating 250-bp paired-end reads. The authors processed their data as follows. Quality trimming of reads was performed with Trimmomatic v0.33, and paired reads were merged with FLASH v1.2.11 so that full CDR3 sequences could be recovered. MiGEC v1.2.1b assigned V, D and J germline segments to the rearranged TCRbeta sequences. Clonotype statistics, along with Shannon-Wiener diversity indices, were calculated using VDJtools v1.0.0. Except for diversity analysis, only the 250 most abundant clonotypes of each sample were used in subsequent analyses to reduce sampling bias. Starting from the raw public reads, TCRdb applied fastp trimming at Q25, assembled clones with MiXCR and retained in-frame beta chains. Rows matching on CDR3 protein sequence are summarized as one entry with the most common DNA and genes. The V and J calls follow TCRdb's processing rather than the paper's. Recorded for this sample are just over 300,000 distinct CDR3 sequences; 50% to 75% of them occurred a single time. The ten top clones hold about 15% of the sample.

This clonotype was obtained from a woman aged 30 to 39 with primary liver carcinoma and hepatitis B virus infection. Material for sequencing was peripheral blood. The rearranged segments are TRBV6-2 or TRBV6-3 and TRBJ2-1; the D gene is not confidently resolved. The encoded CDR3 is CASSIQRPGEQFF. The DNA sequence is given as TGTGCCAGCAGTATCCAGCGACCAGGTGAGCAGTTCTTC.